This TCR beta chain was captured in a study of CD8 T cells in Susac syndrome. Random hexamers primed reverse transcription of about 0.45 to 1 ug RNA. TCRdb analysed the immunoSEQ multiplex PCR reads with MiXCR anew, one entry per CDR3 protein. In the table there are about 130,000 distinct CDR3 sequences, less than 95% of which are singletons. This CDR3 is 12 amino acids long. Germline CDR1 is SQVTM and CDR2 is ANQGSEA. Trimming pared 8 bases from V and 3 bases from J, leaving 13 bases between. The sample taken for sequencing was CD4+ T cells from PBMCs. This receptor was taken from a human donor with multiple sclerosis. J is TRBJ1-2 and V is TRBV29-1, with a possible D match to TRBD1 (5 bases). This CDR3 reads CSIGTSDYGYTF. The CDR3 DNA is TGCAGCATAGGGACGTCGGACTATGGCTACACCTTC.